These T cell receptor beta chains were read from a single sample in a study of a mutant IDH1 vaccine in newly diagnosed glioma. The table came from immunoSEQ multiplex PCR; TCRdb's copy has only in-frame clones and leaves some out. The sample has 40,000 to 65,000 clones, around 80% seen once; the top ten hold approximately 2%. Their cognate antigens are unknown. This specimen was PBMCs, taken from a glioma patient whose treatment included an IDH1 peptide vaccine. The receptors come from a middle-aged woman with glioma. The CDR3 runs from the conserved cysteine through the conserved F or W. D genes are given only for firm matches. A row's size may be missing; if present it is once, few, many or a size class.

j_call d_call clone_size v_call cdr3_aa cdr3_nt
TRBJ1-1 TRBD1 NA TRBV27 CASSSDRLNTEAFF TGTGCCAGCAGTTCGGACAGGCTGAACACTGAAGCTTTCTTT
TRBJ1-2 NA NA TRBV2 CASTSRGSRDGYTF TGTGCCAGCACGAGCAGGGGTAGTAGAGATGGCTACACCTTC
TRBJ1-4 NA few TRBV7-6 CASSSRAGTNEKLFF TGTGCCAGCAGCTCGCGGGCGGGAACTAATGAAAAACTGTTTTTT
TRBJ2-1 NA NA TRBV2 CASSGYNEQFF TGTGCCAGCAGCGGGTACAATGAGCAGTTCTTC
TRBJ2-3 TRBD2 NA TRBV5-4 CASRDGGSSTDTQYF TGTGCCAGCAGGGACGGGGGGTCTAGCACAGATACGCAGTATTTT
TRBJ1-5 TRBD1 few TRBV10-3 CAITNLRTGDFDQPQHF TGTGCCATCACTAACTTAAGAACAGGGGATTTCGATCAGCCCCAGCATTTT
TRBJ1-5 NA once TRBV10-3 CAISESRDTNQPQHF TGTGCCATCAGTGAGTCGAGAGACACTAATCAGCCCCAGCATTTT
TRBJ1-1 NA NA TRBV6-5 CASSFLLNAEAFF TGTGCCAGCAGTTTCCTTTTAAACGCTGAAGCTTTCTTT
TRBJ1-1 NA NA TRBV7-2 CASSPGRNTEAFF TGTGCCAGCAGCCCAGGCAGGAACACTGAAGCTTTCTTT
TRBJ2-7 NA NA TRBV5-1 CASSLTGTGTYEQYF TGCGCCAGCAGCTTAACCGGGACTGGAACCTACGAGCAGTACTTC
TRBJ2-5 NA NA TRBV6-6 CASSSPGAPETQYF TGTGCCAGCAGTTCCCCGGGGGCCCCTGAGACCCAGTACTTC
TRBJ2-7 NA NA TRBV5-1 CASSSRTVVSYEQYF TGCGCCAGCAGCTCCAGGACCGTAGTCTCCTACGAGCAGTACTTC
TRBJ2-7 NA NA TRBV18 CASSPEVFPYEQYF TGTGCCAGCTCACCAGAGGTTTTCCCCTACGAGCAGTACTTC
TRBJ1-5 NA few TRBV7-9 CASSLGEDGNQPQHF TGTGCCAGCAGCTTAGGGGAGGATGGGAATCAGCCCCAGCATTTT
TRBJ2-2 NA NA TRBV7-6 CASSLTRGGTGELFF TGTGCCAGCAGCTTGACCCGAGGCGGCACCGGGGAGCTGTTTTTT
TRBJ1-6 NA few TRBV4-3 CASSPSPAGVNNSPLHF TGCGCCAGCAGCCCATCTCCCGCTGGGGTCAATAATTCACCCCTCCACTTT
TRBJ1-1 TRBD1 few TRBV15 CATSNLPDRANTEAFF TGTGCCACCAGCAATCTACCGGACAGGGCGAACACTGAAGCTTTCTTT
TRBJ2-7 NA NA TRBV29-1 CSVGYSYEQYF TGCAGCGTTGGGTACTCCTACGAGCAGTACTTC
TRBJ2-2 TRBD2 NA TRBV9 CASSVTSGGSSTGELFF TGTGCCAGCAGCGTTACTAGCGGGGGGTCCTCAACCGGGGAGCTGTTTTTT
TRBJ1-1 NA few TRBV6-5 CASSYSLGNTEAFF TGTGCCAGCAGTTACTCGTTGGGTAACACTGAAGCTTTCTTT
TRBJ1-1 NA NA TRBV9 CASSVARGSTEAFF TGTGCCAGCAGCGTAGCTCGAGGGTCCACTGAAGCTTTCTTT
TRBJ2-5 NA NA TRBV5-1 CASSLEGRPQETQYF TGCGCCAGCAGCCTTGAAGGACGGCCCCAAGAGACCCAGTACTTC
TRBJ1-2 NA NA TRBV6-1 CAIQDNYGYTF TGTGCCATCCAGGATAACTATGGCTACACCTTC
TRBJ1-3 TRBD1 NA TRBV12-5 CASGESGGLAGNTIYF TGTGCTAGTGGGGAATCAGGGGGCTTGGCTGGAAACACCATATATTTT
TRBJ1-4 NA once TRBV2 CASSPKSYEKLFF TGTGCCAGCAGCCCGAAATCATACGAAAAACTGTTTTTT
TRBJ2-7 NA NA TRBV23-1 CASSRCPPGLTNYEQYF TGCGCCAGCAGTCGATGCCCCCCCGGTTTAACTAACTACGAGCAGTACTTC
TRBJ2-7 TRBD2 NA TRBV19 CASSRLAGGSYSYEQYF TGTGCCAGTAGTCGACTAGCGGGGGGTTCGTACTCCTACGAGCAGTACTTC
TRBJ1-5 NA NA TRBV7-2 CASSLEAQPQHF TGTGCCAGCAGCTTAGAGGCTCAGCCCCAGCATTTT
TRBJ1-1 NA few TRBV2 CASLTTGTEDLF TGTGCCAGCTTAACAACGGGAACTGAAGACCTCTTT
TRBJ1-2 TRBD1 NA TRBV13 CASSLGQGIGNYGYTF TGTGCCAGCAGCTTAGGACAGGGGATAGGTAACTATGGCTACACCTTC
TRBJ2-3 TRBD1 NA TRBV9 CASTQGQGAYTQYF TGTGCCAGCACGCAAGGACAGGGGGCTTATACGCAGTATTTT
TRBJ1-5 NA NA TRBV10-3 CAISRENNQPQHF TGTGCCATCAGCAGGGAGAACAATCAGCCCCAGCATTTT
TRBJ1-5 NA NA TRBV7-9 CASSLAGHGNQPQHF TGTGCCAGCAGCTTAGCAGGGCATGGCAATCAGCCCCAGCATTTT
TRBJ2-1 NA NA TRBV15 CATSREVFGSSYNEQFF TGTGCCACCAGCAGAGAGGTATTCGGTTCCTCATACAATGAGCAGTTCTTC
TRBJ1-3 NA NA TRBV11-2 CASSLEWENTIYF TGTGCCAGCAGCTTAGAATGGGAAAACACCATATATTTT
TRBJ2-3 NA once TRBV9 CASSVDSGRGTQYF TGTGCCAGCAGCGTAGATTCAGGTCGGGGTACGCAGTATTTT
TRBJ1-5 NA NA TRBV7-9 CASSLANQPQHF TGTGCCAGCAGCTTAGCGAATCAGCCCCAGCATTTT
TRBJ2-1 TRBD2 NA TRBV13 CASSLPGTRIEQFF TGTGCCAGCAGCTTACCCGGGACTAGGATTGAGCAGTTCTTC
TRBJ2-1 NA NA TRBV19 CASSISRAFYNEQFF TGTGCCAGTAGTATTTCCAGGGCCTTCTACAATGAGCAGTTCTTC
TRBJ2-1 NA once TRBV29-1 CSVEGARKSSYNEQFF TGCAGCGTTGAAGGCGCCCGGAAATCCTCCTACAATGAGCAGTTCTTC
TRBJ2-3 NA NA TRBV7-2 CASRSSGYTQYF TGTGCCAGCAGAAGCAGCGGGTATACGCAGTATTTT
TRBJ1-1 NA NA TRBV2 CASTGGGMRAFF TGTGCCAGCACCGGTGGTGGCATGAGGGCTTTCTTT
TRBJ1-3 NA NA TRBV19 CASSIKTVGPGNTIYF TGTGCCAGTAGTATAAAGACAGTCGGACCTGGAAACACCATATATTTT
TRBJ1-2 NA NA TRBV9 CASSIRGAGDYGYTF TGTGCCAGCAGCATACGGGGGGCAGGGGACTATGGCTACACCTTC
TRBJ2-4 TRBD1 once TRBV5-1 CASSLVGQGNIQYF TGCGCCAGCAGCTTGGTCGGACAGGGAAACATTCAGTACTTC
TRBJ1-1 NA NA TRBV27 CASSLYVLNTEAFF TGTGCCAGCAGTTTATACGTTTTGAACACTGAAGCTTTCTTT
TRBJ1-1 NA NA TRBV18 CASSLTGRTSTEAFF TGTGCCAGCTCACTCACGGGGAGGACCAGCACTGAAGCTTTCTTT
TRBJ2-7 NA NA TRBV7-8 CASGSGGPTEQYF TGTGCCAGCGGTTCTGGGGGGCCGACTGAGCAGTACTTC
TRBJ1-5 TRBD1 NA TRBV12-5 CASGFTRDRINQPQHF TGTGCTAGTGGTTTTACCCGGGACAGGATCAATCAGCCCCAGCATTTT
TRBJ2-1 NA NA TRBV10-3 CAILTDSYNEQFF TGTGCCATCCTGACAGACTCCTACAATGAGCAGTTCTTC
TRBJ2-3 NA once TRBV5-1 CASSLRTNYWLDTQYF TGCGCCAGCAGCCTGCGGACAAATTACTGGTTGGATACGCAGTATTTT
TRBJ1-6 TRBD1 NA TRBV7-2 CASSFRQGTNSPLHF TGTGCCAGCAGCTTCCGACAGGGCACTAATTCACCCCTCCACTTT
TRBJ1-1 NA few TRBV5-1 CASSLVPAAEAFF TGCGCCAGCAGCTTGGTTCCCGCCGCTGAAGCTTTCTTT
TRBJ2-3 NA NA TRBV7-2 CASSLALAPTDTQYF TGTGCCAGCAGCTTAGCGCTGGCCCCAACAGATACGCAGTATTTT
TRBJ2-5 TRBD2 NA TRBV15 CATSRDQAGGTQYF TGTGCCACCAGCAGAGATCAGGCGGGGGGGACCCAGTACTTC
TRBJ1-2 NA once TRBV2 CAVPRAGSTSYGYTF TGTGCCGTTCCGAGGGCAGGGAGTACGTCCTATGGCTACACCTTC